This TCR beta chain was recovered during a study of cytomegalovirus exposure and HLA in healthy donors. Turning to the study itself: Researchers previously reported finding 90 million to 130 million unique TCR beta sequences from 150 million to 200 million T cells. General study results and limits: 16,951 TCR beta sequences were associated with HLA alleles at 0.05 false discovery rate in a later analysis.

With 60 Vbeta and 13 Jbeta primers, the PCR was carried out. Libraries were prepared by immunoSEQ multiplex PCR; TCRdb keeps only in-frame clonotypes and omits some of them. The sample contains over 150,000 clones, less than 80% of which appear only once. CDR1 and CDR2 (germline): MGHRA, YSYEKL. V was pared by 1 base and J by 1 base, with 2 bases of the junction left unmatched. The CDR3 is made up of 15 amino acids. Turning to this clone: Its target is unknown.

The V gene is TRBV4-1, the J gene TRBJ1-1, with 8 nucleotides matching TRBD1. The clonotype was recovered from a man aged 35 to 55 in good health and CMV-seronegative. The sample taken for sequencing was PBMCs. The CDR3 bases are TGCGCCAGCAGCCAAGCCGGACAGGGGAACACTGAAGCTTTCTTT. Translated: CASSQAGQGNTEAFF.